One and the same sample provided the 7 T cell receptor beta chains below, sequenced in a study of blood T cells in healthy people across ages. A J-beta primer mix and a sample-barcoded 5' primer were used in a second PCR of roughly 6 to 11 cycles. TCRdb independently ran MiXCR on the 5' RACE reads; one entry per CDR3 protein. This sample has approximately 880,000 distinct CDR3 sequences, with roughly 43% found just once. The sample comprised blood. The receptors were gathered from a man aged 30-40 years in good health.

The CDR3 nucleotides are TGTGCCAGCAGTTTCAGCGGCGTGAGCTACGAGCAGTACTTC. It encodes CASSFSGVSYEQYF. The chain uses TRBV28 and TRBJ2-7, with D perhaps TRBD2 (5 bases). The germline V gene has CDR1 MDHEN and CDR2 SYDVKM. The CDR3 is 14 amino acids. V lost 3 bases to trimming and J lost 3 bases, with 12 bases between them.

This clonotype was counted at least ten times. The genes are TRBV7-2 and TRBJ2-3; 7 nucleotides align to TRBD1. With V trimmed by 5 bases and J by 1 base, 15 bases remained unmatched. Germline CDR1 is SGHTA and CDR2 is FQGNSA. This CDR3 spans 18 amino acids. In DNA, the CDR3 is TGTGCCAGCAGCCTTATACCCACGACAGGGTCCGGCACAGATACGCAGTATTTT. Protein: CASSLIPTTGSGTDTQYF.

The rearrangement joins TRBV24-1 to TRBJ2-7; 8 bases line up with TRBD1. The V gene's germline CDR1 is KGHDR and CDR2 SFDVKD. The CDR3 totals 16 residues. V lost 3 bases, J lost 5 bases, and 11 bases stayed unmatched. CDR3 in DNA: TGTGCCACCAGTGATCGATACCGGGACAGGCTCCACGAGCAGTACTTC. This encodes CATSDRYRDRLHEQYF.

Here the CDR3 reads CASSLTTEYEQYF. The CDR3 DNA sequence: TGTGCCAGCAGTTTAACGACGGAGTACGAGCAGTACTTC. The V gene is TRBV28, the J gene TRBJ2-4; D is undetermined. The closer fit of TRBJ2-7 to the DNA end suggests the J call may be wrong. In germline, CDR1 is MDHEN, CDR2 SYDVKM. This CDR3 region has 13 residues.

The chain joins TRBV7-2 to TRBJ1-2; D ambiguous. V dropped 0 bases and J dropped 8 bases, with 16 bases sitting between them. Germline CDR1 is SGHTA and CDR2 is FQGNSA. The CDR3 loop spans 15 amino acids. The CDR3 spells CASSLATERGEGYTF. The CDR3 DNA reads as TGTGCCAGCAGCTTAGCGACGGAGCGGGGTGAAGGCTACACCTTC.

This rearrangement joins TRBV20-1 to TRBJ1-4, with 10 nucleotides matching TRBD1. The germline V gene encodes CDR1 DFQATT and CDR2 SNEGSKA (reference sequence). After removal of 1 base from V and 0 bases from J, the junction contained 17 bases not matched to a gene. The CDR3 has 21 residues. The CDR3 protein is CSARGGILRDRGTATNEKLFF. In nucleotides, the CDR3 is TGCAGTGCTAGAGGGGGAATTCTCCGGGACAGGGGAACAGCAACTAATGAAAAACTGTTTTTT.

With respect to this clonotype: Its ends do not fully match the called genes, so a read error is possible. This chain links TRBV29-1 with TRBJ1-2; 7 positions agree with TRBD1. The CDR3 extends over 15 amino acids. Germline V gene lookup returns CDR1 SQVTM and CDR2 ANQGSEA. DNA for the CDR3: TGCAGCGTGGAGGGTGACAGGGCCCGTAACTATGACTACACCTTC. It specifies CSVEGDRARNYDYTF.